This is a list of T cell receptor beta chains from one sample in a study of blood T cell repertoires in COVID-19. Clones were sequenced by immunoSEQ multiplex PCR, and TCRdb holds only the in-frame ones, with some missing. The sample shows about 220,000 clones, over 75% of them seen only once. Sequenced material: peripheral blood. These receptors originate from a man aged 40-55 years with active or convalescent COVID-19. CDR3s include the opening cysteine and the closing phenylalanine or tryptophan. A D gene is named only where the DNA matches it firmly. A row's size may be missing; if present it is once, few, many or a size class.

size: .
D: .
V: TRBV3-1/TRBV3-2
J: TRBJ1-6
CDR3: CASSQATDNSPLHF
DNA: TGTGCCAGCAGCCAAGCAACGGATAATTCACCCCTCCACTTT

size: .
D: .
V: TRBV5-5
J: TRBJ1-3
CDR3: CASSQANSGNTIYF
DNA: TGTGCCAGCAGCCAGGCCAACTCTGGAAACACCATATATTTT

size: .
D: TRBD2
V: TRBV9
J: TRBJ2-2
CDR3: CASSVGGLAGVYGTGELFF
DNA: TGTGCCAGCAGCGTAGGGGGACTAGCGGGAGTGTATGGCACCGGGGAGCTGTTTTTT

size: .
D: .
V: TRBV28
J: TRBJ1-6
CDR3: CASSLRKGRVVSPLHF
DNA: TGTGCCAGCAGTTTAAGGAAGGGCAGGGTAGTTTCACCCCTCCACTTT

size: .
D: TRBD1
V: TRBV7-9
J: TRBJ2-7
CDR3: CASSQRDRSYEQYF
DNA: TGTGCCAGCAGCCAACGGGACAGGTCCTACGAGCAGTACTTC

size: .
D: TRBD2
V: TRBV3-1/TRBV3-2
J: TRBJ2-3
CDR3: CASSLRTSGGAIDTQYF
DNA: TGTGCCAGCAGCTTACGGACTAGCGGGGGGGCCATAGATACGCAGTATTTT

size: .
D: TRBD1
V: TRBV28
J: TRBJ2-2
CDR3: CASSLRTGHTGELFF
DNA: TGTGCCAGCAGTTTAAGGACAGGGCACACCGGGGAGCTGTTTTTT

size: .
D: .
V: TRBV30
J: TRBJ1-2
CDR3: CAWSDRDGYTF
DNA: TGTGCCTGGAGTGACAGGGATGGCTACACCTTC

size: once
D: TRBD1
V: TRBV4-1
J: TRBJ2-2
CDR3: CASSPNGQGTNTGELFF
DNA: TGCGCCAGCAGCCCCAATGGACAGGGAACGAACACCGGGGAGCTGTTTTTT

size: .
D: TRBD1
V: TRBV6-2/TRBV6-3
J: TRBJ2-5
CDR3: CASSYGTGPGETQYF
DNA: TGTGCCAGCAGTTACGGGACAGGGCCGGGGGAGACCCAGTACTTC

size: .
D: TRBD2
V: TRBV28
J: TRBJ2-7
CDR3: CASSPGLAYYEQYF
DNA: TGTGCCAGCAGTCCGGGACTAGCGTACTACGAGCAGTACTTC

size: .
D: .
V: TRBV6-5
J: TRBJ1-2
CDR3: CASSFYPDLSGYTF
DNA: TGTGCCAGCAGTTTCTACCCGGACTTGAGCGGCTACACCTTC

size: .
D: TRBD1
V: TRBV28
J: TRBJ2-7
CDR3: CASTRSGTGSYEQYF
DNA: TGTGCCAGCACCCGTTCCGGGACAGGCTCCTACGAGCAGTACTTC

size: .
D: TRBD1
V: TRBV7-9
J: TRBJ1-3
CDR3: CASSLAGQGDGNTIYF
DNA: TGTGCCAGCAGCTTAGCGGGACAGGGTGATGGAAACACCATATATTTT

size: .
D: .
V: TRBV6-5
J: TRBJ2-3
CDR3: CASSYGHWGRRDTQYF
DNA: TGTGCCAGCAGTTATGGCCATTGGGGGCGCAGAGATACGCAGTATTTT

size: few
D: .
V: TRBV7-8
J: TRBJ1-3
CDR3: CASRQQASSGNTIYF
DNA: TGTGCCAGCAGACAACAAGCGTCCTCTGGAAACACCATATATTTT

size: .
D: .
V: TRBV6-5
J: TRBJ1-5
CDR3: CASSYTYQEPQHF
DNA: TGTGCCAGCAGTTACACCTATCAGGAGCCCCAGCATTTT

size: .
D: TRBD2
V: TRBV5-1
J: TRBJ2-1
CDR3: CASSLTSGIERNEQFF
DNA: TGCGCCAGCAGCTTGACTAGCGGGATCGAACGCAATGAGCAGTTCTTC

size: .
D: .
V: TRBV3-1/TRBV3-2
J: TRBJ2-7
CDR3: CASSRERGGSYEQYF
DNA: TGTGCCAGCAGCAGGGAAAGGGGGGGGTCCTACGAGCAGTACTTC

size: .
D: .
V: TRBV28
J: TRBJ2-7
CDR3: CASNEEFNYEQYF
DNA: TGTGCCAGCAATGAAGAGTTCAACTACGAGCAGTACTTC

size: .
D: TRBD2
V: TRBV4-1
J: TRBJ2-1
CDR3: CASSQVDGLAVDNEQFF
DNA: TGCGCCAGCAGCCAAGTGGATGGACTAGCGGTAGACAATGAGCAGTTCTTC

size: .
D: .
V: TRBV7-2
J: TRBJ1-5
CDR3: CASSLGPGGQPQHF
DNA: TGTGCCAGCAGCTTAGGCCCCGGGGGTCAGCCCCAGCATTTT

size: once
D: TRBD1
V: TRBV14
J: TRBJ2-3
CDR3: CASSWDSVTDTQYF
DNA: TGTGCCAGCAGCTGGGACAGTGTCACAGATACGCAGTATTTT

size: .
D: TRBD1
V: TRBV10-3
J: TRBJ2-7
CDR3: CAISEYQTGINYEQYF
DNA: TGTGCCATCAGTGAGTACCAGACAGGGATAAACTACGAGCAGTACTTC

size: .
D: .
V: TRBV27
J: TRBJ2-2
CDR3: CASSLGADPPGELFF
DNA: TGTGCCAGCAGTTTAGGGGCGGACCCCCCCGGGGAGCTGTTTTTT

size: .
D: TRBD1
V: TRBV4-1
J: TRBJ1-6
CDR3: CASSRETGRNSPLHF
DNA: TGCGCCAGCAGCCGGGAGACAGGGAGGAATTCACCCCTCCACTTT

size: .
D: .
V: TRBV30
J: TRBJ1-4
CDR3: CAWKRRQDEKLFF
DNA: TGTGCCTGGAAACGTCGTCAGGATGAAAAACTGTTTTTT

size: .
D: .
V: TRBV28
J: TRBJ2-4
CDR3: CASSSQGGITGNIQYF
DNA: TGTGCCAGCAGTTCCCAGGGCGGGATTACGGGAAACATTCAGTACTTC

size: .
D: .
V: TRBV5-8
J: TRBJ2-7
CDR3: CASSLAGKGISYEQYF
DNA: TGTGCCAGCAGCTTGGCCGGCAAGGGGATCTCCTACGAGCAGTACTTC

size: .
D: .
V: TRBV25-1
J: TRBJ2-2
CDR3: CASSDTARVGSGELFF
DNA: TGTGCCAGCAGTGACACGGCCAGGGTGGGATCCGGGGAGCTGTTTTTT

size: .
D: TRBD1
V: TRBV5-4
J: TRBJ1-6
CDR3: CASSPGTVNSPLHF
DNA: TGTGCCAGCAGCCCCGGGACAGTCAATTCACCCCTCCACTTT

size: .
D: TRBD2
V: TRBV27
J: TRBJ2-1
CDR3: CASSPAGEWGYNEQFF
DNA: TGTGCCAGCAGTCCGGCGGGGGAGTGGGGTTACAATGAGCAGTTCTTC

size: once
D: .
V: TRBV2
J: TRBJ1-5
CDR3: CASMVGRVSNQPQHF
DNA: TGTGCCAGCATGGTCGGCAGGGTAAGCAATCAGCCCCAGCATTTT

size: .
D: .
V: TRBV5-1
J: TRBJ1-1
CDR3: CASSADRRSTEAFF
DNA: TGCGCCAGCAGCGCTGACAGAAGGAGCACTGAAGCTTTCTTT

size: .
D: .
V: TRBV28
J: TRBJ2-1
CDR3: CASKLTGRNEQFF
DNA: TGTGCCAGCAAACTGACAGGGAGGAATGAGCAGTTCTTC

size: once
D: TRBD2
V: TRBV9
J: TRBJ2-3
CDR3: CASSAPSGSSTDTQYF
DNA: TGTGCCAGCAGCGCACCTAGCGGGAGTAGCACAGATACGCAGTATTTT

size: .
D: TRBD1
V: TRBV28
J: TRBJ2-1
CDR3: CASSRDSQSYNEQFF
DNA: TGTGCCAGCAGCCGGGACAGTCAGTCTTACAATGAGCAGTTCTTC